This TCR beta chain was captured by sequencing in a study of naive and memory T cell subsets. This clonotype was found a few times. Its cognate antigen is unknown. The CDR3 is 14 residues long. Deletions cut 5 bases from V and 4 bases from J, with 16 bases between. Per germline, CDR1 DFQATT and CDR2 SNEGSKA (reference sequence). Overall study results and limits: TCR counts from RNA may reflect activation-linked expression changes. Naive repertoires, especially CD8, held a few larger clonotypes, possibly memory cells re-expressing CD45RA. Between naive and memory subsets, TCR abundance power law exponents differed. In CD4 and CD8 cells, diversity dropped from naive through EMRA.

An equimolar mix of two oligonucleotides served as the beta constant-region primer for TRBC1 and TRBC2. Ligated cDNA was amplified by four rounds of PCR with nested alpha and beta constant-region primers and SP2. TCRdb reprocessed the UMI-ligation and nested PCR reads via MiXCR and lists one record per CDR3 protein. This repertoire shows around 140,000 distinct CDR3 sequences, roughly 22% found once; its top ten account for approximately 0.1%. CMV status came from CD4+ T cell IFNgamma after overnight CMV lysate stimulation of fresh PBMCs. Sequencing used naive CD4+ T cells from blood. The chain combines TRBV20-1 with TRBJ2-3; D is perhaps TRBD1 (5 bases). The receptor was derived from a human donor in good health. Written as DNA, the CDR3 is TGCAGTGCTGGTGGTGGTGGGGCGGCAGATACGCAGTATTTT. Translated: CSAGGGGAADTQYF.